These T cell receptor beta chains were read from a single sample in a study of blood T cell repertoires in COVID-19. The method was immunoSEQ multiplex PCR; TCRdb's version includes in-frame clones alone and lacks a portion of them. This table holds 97,000 or so clones, 82% found once. Sequenced: peripheral blood. Source of these receptors: an elderly man with acute or convalescent COVID-19. CDR3s include the opening cysteine and the closing phenylalanine or tryptophan. The D gene is left open where the match is weak. Only some rows state a clone size, as once, few, many or a class for expanded clones.

len	v_gene	abundance	j_gene	d_gene	CDR3aa	CDR3nt
15	TRBV7-2	-	TRBJ2-2	-	CASSLARGHTGELFF	TGTGCCAGCAGCTTAGCCAGGGGACACACCGGGGAGCTGTTTTTT
11	TRBV24-1	few	TRBJ2-5	-	CATSEGETQYF	TGTGCCACCAGTGAGGGCGAGACCCAGTACTTC
13	TRBV5-5	once	TRBJ1-5	-	CASSTYPNQPQHF	TGTGCCAGCAGCACATACCCCAATCAGCCCCAGCATTTT
18	TRBV5-5	-	TRBJ2-7	TRBD2	CASRFRLAGEGVRVEQYF	TGTGCCAGCAGATTCAGACTAGCGGGAGAGGGTGTTCGAGTCGAGCAGTACTTC
14	TRBV5-1	-	TRBJ2-3	-	CASSLDSGTDTQYF	TGCGCCAGCAGCTTGGATAGCGGCACAGATACGCAGTATTTT
14	TRBV24-1	-	TRBJ2-3	TRBD2	CATSGGGSADTQYF	TGTGCCACCAGTGGCGGGGGGTCGGCAGATACGCAGTATTTT
16	TRBV2	-	TRBJ2-1	TRBD2	CASRPGTSGGNNEQFF	TGTGCCAGCAGACCCGGGACTAGCGGGGGGAACAATGAGCAGTTCTTC
15	TRBV6-2/TRBV6-3	-	TRBJ2-7	-	CASSYGAGAHYEQYF	TGTGCCAGCAGTTACGGGGCAGGAGCGCACTACGAGCAGTACTTC
14	TRBV3-1/TRBV3-2	-	TRBJ2-1	TRBD2	CASSQRGGSNEQFF	TGTGCCAGCAGCCAACGGGGGGGCAGCAATGAGCAGTTCTTC
16	TRBV24-1	-	TRBJ1-6	TRBD1	CATSDGGQGGNSPLHF	TGTGCCACCAGTGATGGGGGACAGGGGGGAAATTCACCCCTCCACTTT
14	TRBV6-5	-	TRBJ1-1	TRBD1	CATSPGGGQTEAFF	TGTGCCACCTCCCCCGGAGGGGGCCAGACTGAAGCTTTCTTT
14	TRBV19	-	TRBJ1-5	-	CASSGQGSNQPQHF	TGTGCCAGCAGTGGGCAGGGTAGCAATCAGCCCCAGCATTTT
14	TRBV11-2	-	TRBJ1-5	-	CASSVGGANQPQHF	TGTGCCAGCAGTGTGGGGGGGGCCAATCAGCCCCAGCATTTT
15	TRBV4-3	-	TRBJ2-3	-	CASSRRHSSTDTQYF	TGCGCCAGCAGCCGTAGACACTCTAGCACAGATACGCAGTATTTT
15	TRBV19	-	TRBJ1-2	TRBD1	CASSPPTGPIGGYTF	TGTGCCAGTAGTCCCCCGACAGGGCCAATCGGTGGCTACACCTTC
12	TRBV29-1	few	TRBJ1-1	-	CSLQFGSTEAFF	TGCAGTCTCCAGTTCGGGAGCACTGAAGCTTTCTTT
12	TRBV7-2	-	TRBJ2-4	-	CASSLALNIQYF	TGTGCCAGCAGCTTGGCCTTAAACATTCAGTACTTC
15	TRBV6-5	few	TRBJ2-6	-	CASSYEGSGANVLTF	TGTGCCAGCAGTTACGAGGGATCCGGGGCCAACGTCCTGACTTTC
14	TRBV5-1	-	TRBJ1-2	-	CASSRSGETDGYTF	TGCGCCAGCAGCCGGTCTGGTGAAACAGATGGCTACACCTTC
19	TRBV5-6	-	TRBJ2-1	TRBD2	CASSPGLAGHLSSYNEQFF	TGTGCCAGCAGCCCCGGACTAGCGGGACACCTTAGCTCCTACAATGAGCAGTTCTTC
12	TRBV7-9	few	TRBJ1-5	-	CASSFAEQPQHF	TGTGCCAGCAGCTTCGCAGAACAGCCCCAGCATTTT
15	TRBV9	few	TRBJ1-3	-	CASSPDWSSGNTIYF	TGTGCCAGCAGCCCGGACTGGAGCTCTGGAAACACCATATATTTT